This TCR beta chain was recorded in a study of blood T cells in healthy people across ages. Primers used in a second PCR of roughly 6 to 11 cycles were a sample-barcoded 5' primer and a J-beta primer mix. TCRdb processed the 5' RACE reads anew with MiXCR; each CDR3 protein has one entry. The sample yields about 1.6 million distinct CDR3 sequences, 30% to 35% seen once. CDR1 is DFQATT, CDR2 SNEGSKA, per germline (reference sequence). CDR3 length: 15 amino acids. Trimming removed 0 bases at V and 4 bases at J, with 15 bases between. This chain connects TRBV20-1 to TRBJ1-2; TRBD1 might be the D (6 bases). The sample consisted of blood. The clonotype comes from a woman aged 25-40 years in good health. In nucleotides, the CDR3 is TGCAGTGCTAGAGATCCCACAGGGAGCTTCTATGGCTACACCTTC. Translation gives CSARDPTGSFYGYTF.